These 18 T cell receptor beta chains came from one sample sequenced in a study of cytomegalovirus exposure and HLA in healthy donors. With 60 Vbeta and 13 Jbeta primers, the PCR was carried out. Some clones are missing from TCRdb's copy, which holds only in-frame ones; the method was immunoSEQ multiplex PCR. The sample records around 120,000 clones, 55% to 75% being singletons. Material: PBMCs. These receptors originate from a man younger than 40 in good health and CMV-seropositive.

The CDR3 protein is CASKRLAGSLETQYF. The CDR3 nucleotides are TGTGCCAGCAAGAGGCTAGCGGGAAGTTTAGAGACCCAGTACTTC. This chain connects TRBV28 to TRBJ2-5; 9 positions match TRBD2. J was trimmed by 4 bases and V by 7 bases; bases with no gene match: 10. Germline values: CDR1 MDHEN, CDR2 SYDVKM. The CDR3 has 15 amino acids.

The chain combines TRBV5-1 with TRBJ2-7; 7 bases match TRBD2. The CDR3 covers 15 residues. The germline V gene encodes CDR1 SGHRS and CDR2 YFSETQ. V lost 3 bases, J lost 7 bases, and 13 bases stayed unmatched. CDR3 amino acids: CASSWGGTAPVEQYF. The CDR3 bases are TGCGCCAGCAGCTGGGGGGGTACAGCTCCTGTGGAGCAGTACTTC.

The table lists this clone with a few counts. The chain carries TRBV27 and TRBJ2-1, with D possibly being TRBD1 (5 bases). Trimming cost V 8 bases and J 0 bases, with 14 bases left between them. Germline loops: CDR1 MNHEY, CDR2 SMNVEV (reference sequence). The CDR3 is made up of 15 amino acids. CDR3 residues: CASYTGSLSYNEQFF. The CDR3 DNA reads TGTGCCAGCTATACAGGTTCCCTCTCCTACAATGAGCAGTTCTTC.

The V and J genes are TRBV6-6 and TRBJ1-5; 9 positions agree with TRBD1. The CDR3 covers 16 residues. V was clipped by 2 bases and J by 2 bases; unmatched bases: 4. Germline CDR1 is MNHNY and CDR2 is SVGAGI (reference sequence). CDR3 nucleotide sequence: TGTGCCAGCAGTTACAGGGACAGGGTGGGCAATCAGCCCCAGCATTTT. Translation: CASSYRDRVGNQPQHF.

CDR3 in DNA: TGTGCCAGCAGTCGTACAGATACGCAGTATTTT. Translated, it gives CASSRTDTQYF. The genes are TRBV28 and TRBJ2-3; D remains unclear. This CDR3 contains 11 residues. V was pared by 5 bases and J by 3 bases, with 3 bases between. CDR1 and CDR2 from the germline V gene are MDHEN and SYDVKM.

The chain links TRBV5-5 to TRBJ1-2; a weak D match, TRBD1 (5 bases). The germline V and J ends were trimmed by 4 bases and 6 bases, with 13 bases remaining between them. Germline-derived CDR1 and CDR2 are SGHKS and YYEKEE (reference sequence). The CDR3 loop spans 13 amino acids. The CDR3 bases are TGTGCCAGCAGCCAACCGTGGGGGGATGGCTACACCTTC. Translated, it gives CASSQPWGDGYTF. Variable domain in full (rest from reference TRBV5-5 and TRBJ1-2): DAGVTQSPTHLIKTRGQQVTLRCSPISGHKSVSWYQQVLGQGPQFIFQYYEKEERGRGNFPDRFSARQFPNYSSELNVNALLLGDSALYLCASSQPWGDGYTFGSGTRLTVV.

The chain couples TRBV28 to TRBJ1-4; perhaps TRBD1 as D (6 bases). Looked up from germline, CDR1 is MDHEN and CDR2 is SYDVKM. CDR3 length: 17 residues. V lost 6 bases to trimming and J lost 8 bases, with 25 bases between them. CDR3 sequence: CASSHARSSGAGEKLFF. The CDR3 region has the DNA TGTGCCAGCAGCCACGCCCGATCCTCAGGGGCAGGGGAAAAACTGTTTTTT.

This clone has a handful of counts. The V gene is TRBV11-2, the J gene TRBJ1-2; D is perhaps TRBD1 (5 bases). The CDR3 has 14 amino acids. The ends were cut back, 5 bases at V and 2 bases at J, with 12 bases in the middle. Germline V gene data show CDR1 as SGHAT and CDR2 as FQNNGV. Written as DNA, the CDR3 is TGTGCCAGCAGCCCTCTAGGGGCGAACTATGGCTACACCTTC. Its translation: CASSPLGANYGYTF. Together with reference TRBV11-2 and TRBJ1-2, the CDR3 gives the full variable domain: EAGVAQSPRYKIIEKRQSVAFWCNPISGHATLYWYQQILGQGPKLLIQFQNNGVVDDSQLPKDRFSAERLKGVDSTLKIQPAKLEDSAVYLCASSPLGANYGYTFGSGTRLTVV.

There are a few counts of this clone. The CDR3 sequence: CASSARDRDYNQPQHF. The CDR3, as DNA: TGTGCCAGCAGTGCTAGGGACAGGGACTACAATCAGCCCCAGCATTTT. V gene TRBV6-1 combines with J gene TRBJ1-5, with TRBD1 identical over 9 bases. The CDR3 consists of 16 residues. Looked up from germline, CDR1 is MNHNS and CDR2 is SASEGT. Germline trimming cut 4 bases from V and 3 bases from J; bases unmatched to any gene: 7.

The chain links TRBV19 to TRBJ1-5; the D is unclear. Germline CDR1 reads LNHDA; CDR2 reads SQIVND (reference sequence). V was clipped by 7 bases and J by 7 bases, with 20 bases between them. The CDR3 spans 15 residues. In DNA, the CDR3 is TGTGCCAGTACCCATTTCTGGGGAGGCAGCCAGCCCCAGCATTTT. This sequence encodes CASTHFWGGSQPQHF.

V gene TRBV5-1 combines with J gene TRBJ2-7, with TRBD2 matching 15 bases. V gave up 3 bases and J gave up 5 bases; unmatched junction bases: 9. This CDR3 comprises 17 residues. CDR1 SGHRS and CDR2 YFSETQ come from the germline V gene. The CDR3 spells CASSSWTSGGVVDEQYF. The DNA for the CDR3 is TGCGCCAGCAGCTCCTGGACTAGCGGGGGGGTAGTAGACGAGCAGTACTTC.

The chain is built from TRBV10-1 and TRBJ2-3, with 8 bases aligning to TRBD1. J lost 6 bases, V lost 6 bases, and 11 bases had no gene match. The germline gives CDR1 WNHNN, CDR2 SYGVQD (reference sequence). The CDR3 spans 15 residues. The CDR3 loop reads CASSSGQGRQDTQYF. The CDR3 DNA is TGCGCCAGCAGCTCCGGACAGGGCCGACAGGATACGCAGTATTTT.

The V and J genes are TRBV14 and TRBJ2-1; D call uncertain. The V gene's germline CDR1 is SGHDN and CDR2 FVKESK. Trimming took 2 bases from V and 3 from J, leaving 8 bases between them. This CDR3 contains 14 residues. CDR3 sequence: CASSQLEIYNEQFF. CDR3 sequence (DNA): TGTGCCAGCAGCCAACTAGAAATCTACAATGAGCAGTTCTTC.

V is TRBV9 and J is TRBJ1-3; possibly TRBD1 for D (5 bases). Germline CDR1 and CDR2: SGDLS and YYNGEE. Trimming pared 0 bases from V and 2 bases from J, leaving 21 bases between. The CDR3 is 19 amino acids. This chain's CDR3 is CASSVDSLWEGLPGNTIYF. The CDR3 DNA reads as TGTGCCAGCAGCGTAGATTCGCTTTGGGAGGGACTGCCTGGAAACACCATATATTTT.

The rearrangement uses TRBV5-6 and TRBJ2-7; D perhaps matches TRBD2 (5 bases). The CDR3 is 15 amino acids. Germline assignment: CDR1 SGHDT and CDR2 YYEEEE. V was clipped by 2 bases and J by 0 bases, with 12 bases between them. CDR3 in DNA: TGTGCCAGCAGCTTAATTCCCGGGAACTCCTACGAGCAGTACTTC. This codes for CASSLIPGNSYEQYF.

Only one count was recorded for this clone. The chain recombines TRBV15 with TRBJ2-5; D remains ambiguous. Germline values: CDR1 LNHNV, CDR2 YYDKDF (reference sequence). Trimming left V 6 bases short and J 3 bases short, with 11 bases between. The CDR3 contains 13 residues. The CDR3 sequence is CATSSMRKETQYF. The CDR3 DNA reads as TGTGCCACCAGTTCCATGAGAAAAGAGACCCAGTACTTC.

This chain connects TRBV28 to TRBJ2-7; 9 nucleotides align to TRBD1. The V and J ends lost 6 bases and 4 bases, in that order; junction bases with no gene match: 7. The CDR3 totals 14 residues. Germline assignment: CDR1 MDHEN and CDR2 SYDVKM. The CDR3 nucleotides read TGTGCCAGCAGCTTTACAGGGGGCGTTTACGAGCAGTACTTC. Its protein product is CASSFTGGVYEQYF.

The gene calls are TRBV7-2 and TRBJ1-5, with D possibly TRBD1 on 5 matching bases. This CDR3 has 14 residues. CDR1 and CDR2 from the germline V gene are SGHTA and FQGNSA. The V gene lost 5 bases and the J gene lost 3 bases, with 11 bases spanning the gap. The CDR3 region is CASSPRDSNQPQHF. The CDR3 DNA reads TGTGCCAGCAGCCCCAGGGACTCCAATCAGCCCCAGCATTTT.